This is a list of T cell receptor beta chains from one sample in a study of blood T cells in healthy people across ages. Via MiXCR, TCRdb re-called the 5' RACE reads, giving one row per CDR3 protein. Among fewer than 900,000 distinct CDR3 sequences listed, around 46% were seen once. The sequenced sample was blood. All receptors derive from a woman aged 60-75 years in good health. CDR3s include the opening cysteine and the closing phenylalanine or tryptophan. Each record gives: J gene, V gene, CDR3 length, CDR3 protein.

TRBJ2-5 | TRBV29-1 | 14 | CSVMRRDRQETQYF
TRBJ2-7 | TRBV15 | 14 | CATSRDDGSYEQYF
TRBJ2-5 | TRBV7-6 | 16 | CASSKRSSGSNNEQYF
TRBJ1-4 | TRBV30 | 14 | CACPQDRGREKLFF
TRBJ2-7 | TRBV12-3/TRBV12-4 | 11 | CASSRSLEQYF
- | TRBV12-3/TRBV12-4 | 14 | CASSLIAGNNEQYF
TRBJ2-3 | TRBV7-2 | 16 | CASSPGLAGGFYTQYF
TRBJ2-2 | TRBV24-1 | 15 | CATSEPDGNTGELFF
TRBJ1-6 | TRBV7-2 | 15 | CASSLGTGGESPLHF
TRBJ2-2 | TRBV24-1 | 13 | CATNDRGTGELFF
TRBJ1-1 | TRBV20-1 | 14 | CSARDPGARTEAFF
TRBJ2-5 | TRBV12-5 | 11 | CASTAQETQYF
TRBJ1-2 | TRBV28 | 12 | CATQDRVFGYTF
TRBJ2-1 | TRBV2 | 14 | CASSNRVSYNEQFF
TRBJ2-7 | TRBV4-1 | 17 | CASSQDGLRGISYEQYF
TRBJ2-5 | TRBV29-1 | 13 | CSVVVHMGETQYF
TRBJ1-1 | TRBV19 | 15 | CASSSGGGWDTEAFF
TRBJ2-1 | TRBV15 | 15 | CATSYRTGVDNEQFF
TRBJ1-4 | TRBV5-1 | 16 | CASSLGVTSTNEKLFF
TRBJ2-7 | TRBV7-2 | 14 | CASTSSSGGSEQYF
TRBJ2-5 | TRBV7-2 | 14 | CASGPRLVQETQYF
TRBJ2-1 | TRBV24-1 | 15 | CATSSWERGYNEQFF
TRBJ2-4 | TRBV9 | 15 | CASSVVGGGINIQYF
TRBJ2-1 | TRBV9 | 15 | CASSVDEGGNDEQFF
TRBJ2-2 | TRBV5-1 | 14 | CASSNPALTGELFF
- | TRBV6-6 | 13 | CASSDGTIYEQYF
TRBJ2-2 | TRBV9 | 15 | CASSVAGGGTGELFF
TRBJ2-7 | TRBV21-1 | 16 | CASLVVASTLTYEQYF
TRBJ1-2 | TRBV9 | 13 | CASHGGFVYGYTF
TRBJ2-7 | TRBV7-6 | 13 | CASSVGQIYEQYF
TRBJ1-2 | TRBV5-1 | 14 | CASSLVGRHYGYTF
TRBJ2-5 | TRBV6-5 | 16 | CASSPQTGAGKETQYF
TRBJ2-1 | TRBV7-6 | 22 | CASSPRLAGRVASNGSYNEQFF
TRBJ2-7 | TRBV7-3 | 16 | CASSLKAGGVSYEQYF
TRBJ2-7 | TRBV29-1 | 13 | CGSKNRGKNEQYF